The clone carrying this T cell receptor (beta chain) came up many times. TCR beta VDJ combinations and CDR3 sequences were profiled from genomic DNA. MiXCR was run by TCRdb on the reads, yielding one entry per CDR3 protein. The sample shows approximately 150,000 distinct CDR3 sequences, about 45% of them seen only once. V lost 1 base and J 2 bases, leaving 6 bases between the germline ends. This CDR3 has 13 residues. The data belong to a study of CD8+CD57+ T cells in acquired aplastic anemia. By flow cytometry, patients selected for sequencing had shown an expansion of CD8+CD57+ cells. Patient blood was sampled before any therapy had been received.

The J gene is TRBJ2-7, the V gene TRBV12-3 or TRBV12-4; D not certain. The sample was sorted CD4+, CD8+, or CD8+CD57+ T cells (not recorded which) from PBMCs. The TCR was taken from a human donor with aplastic anemia. CDR3 region: CASSLERTYEQYF. CDR3 nucleotide sequence: TGTGCCAGCAGTTTAGAACGTACCTACGAGCAGTACTTC.